This note documents a single T cell receptor (beta chain) sequence. These data originate in a study of blood T cell repertoires in COVID-19. Background on the study: The United States, Italy and Spain were the sources of the acute and convalescent COVID-19 samples. T cells, B-cell-depleted T cells, or PBMCs supplied cDNA or gDNA.

CDR1 and CDR2 (germline): SGHAT, FQNNGV. CDR3 length: 15 amino acids. J lost 4 bases, V lost 3 bases, and 3 bases had no gene match. In the original analysis: Estimation of nucleated cell counts relied on the amplification of reference gene primers. Sequencing was performed with immunoSEQ multiplex PCR; in TCRdb, only in-frame clones are kept and a portion is missing. V and J calls and clone size are as listed in that table; D and trimming were resolved from the DNA. The sample records some 220,000 clones, almost 85% being singletons. The chain recombines TRBV11-2 with TRBJ2-1; 10 bases map to TRBD2. Sequences were obtained from peripheral blood. The sequence was collected from a man aged 45 to 65 with acute or convalescent COVID-19. The CDR3 DNA sequence: TGTGCCAGCAGCTTGAGGACTAGCGGATACAATGAGCAGTTCTTC. Translating gives CASSLRTSGYNEQFF.